These T cell receptor beta chains were read from a single sample in a study of cytomegalovirus exposure and HLA in healthy donors. The protocol was immunoSEQ multiplex PCR, while the TCRdb copy is restricted to in-frame clones and leaves out a portion. This table has 250,000 to 350,000 clones, over 75% appearing once. What was sequenced was PBMCs. These receptors all stem from a man aged 30-40 years in good health and CMV-seronegative. The CDR3 runs from the conserved cysteine through the conserved F or W. D genes are given only for firm matches. Clone sizes are given selectively: once, few, many, or a class where the clone is expanded.

v_gene	j_gene	abundance	d_gene	CDR3aa	CDR3nt
TRBV10-3	TRBJ2-7	NA	TRBD2	CAISESMWGGRLPYEQYF	TGTGCCATCAGTGAGTCGATGTGGGGGGGAAGACTTCCCTACGAGCAGTACTTC
TRBV9	TRBJ1-4	NA	NA	CASSGPGALGEKLFF	TGTGCCAGCAGCGGACCAGGGGCGCTCGGTGAAAAACTGTTTTTT
TRBV15	TRBJ2-5	NA	TRBD2	CATSRDPSGGVQETQYF	TGTGCCACCAGCAGAGATCCTAGCGGGGGGGTCCAAGAGACCCAGTACTTC
TRBV5-4	TRBJ1-2	NA	TRBD1	CASSSDPGQGIGYTF	TGTGCCAGCAGCTCAGACCCGGGACAGGGTATCGGCTACACCTTC
TRBV18	TRBJ2-5	NA	NA	CASSPFPRGTQETQYF	TGTGCCAGCTCACCATTCCCGCGCGGGACGCAAGAGACCCAGTACTTC
TRBV6-5	TRBJ2-7	NA	TRBD1	CASSYSAPPQGVEYF	TGTGCCAGCAGTTACTCGGCCCCACCCCAGGGGGTAGAGTACTTC
TRBV2	TRBJ1-5	few	NA	CASSEDSSNQPQHF	TGTGCCAGCAGTGAAGACAGTAGCAATCAGCCCCAGCATTTT
TRBV10-3	TRBJ2-7	NA	TRBD1	CAISEYEDRATYEQYF	TGTGCCATCAGTGAGTATGAAGACAGGGCTACCTACGAGCAGTACTTC
TRBV2	TRBJ1-1	once	NA	CASSAEASVSEAFF	TGTGCCAGCAGTGCTGAGGCCTCGGTCTCTGAAGCTTTCTTT
TRBV6-1	TRBJ2-7	few	TRBD1	CASEDRATYEQYF	TGTGCCAGCGAAGACAGGGCCACCTACGAGCAGTACTTC
TRBV27	TRBJ1-2	few	NA	CASSLGGAGYTF	TGTGCCAGCAGTTTAGGTGGGGCAGGCTACACCTTC
TRBV19	TRBJ2-5	NA	TRBD1	CASSPSGTGKQYF	TGTGCCAGTAGCCCATCCGGGACAGGGAAACAGTACTTC
TRBV5-1	TRBJ2-5	once	TRBD2	CASSSSGGIETQYF	TGCGCCAGCAGCTCCTCGGGGGGGATAGAGACCCAGTACTTC
TRBV4-3	TRBJ2-2	NA	TRBD2	CASSQAGRVPTGELFF	TGCGCCAGCAGCCAAGCAGGGAGGGTACCCACCGGGGAGCTGTTTTTT
TRBV10-2	TRBJ1-5	NA	TRBD1	CASSGPRDRGNQPQHF	TGCGCCAGCAGTGGGCCCCGCGACAGGGGCAATCAGCCCCAGCATTTT
TRBV6-1	TRBJ2-7	NA	NA	CASSEAVTVNAYEQYF	TGTGCCAGCAGTGAAGCGGTTACAGTAAACGCCTACGAGCAGTACTTC
TRBV4-1	TRBJ1-3	NA	NA	CASSQGVGAGNTIYF	TGCGCCAGCAGCCAAGGTGTAGGGGCTGGAAACACCATATATTTT
TRBV6-1	TRBJ2-7	NA	TRBD1	CASRTGGTGGYEQYF	TGTGCCAGCAGGACCGGCGGGACAGGCGGCTACGAGCAGTACTTC
TRBV4-3	TRBJ1-5	NA	TRBD1	CASSQEPRTGPNSNQPQHF	TGCGCCAGCAGCCAAGAACCTCGGACAGGGCCTAATAGCAATCAGCCCCAGCATTTT
TRBV4-1	TRBJ2-1	NA	TRBD2	CASSRGGSYNEQFF	TGCGCCAGCAGCCGGGGGGGTTCCTACAATGAGCAGTTCTTC
TRBV5-4	TRBJ1-2	NA	NA	CASSPAGTRDGYTF	TGTGCCAGCAGCCCCGCAGGGACTAGGGATGGCTACACCTTC
TRBV5-1	TRBJ2-2	NA	TRBD2	CASSLVPLAGAGELFF	TGCGCCAGCAGCTTGGTCCCCCTAGCGGGGGCCGGGGAGCTGTTTTTT
TRBV10-3	TRBJ1-5	few	NA	CAISESEEGGQPQHF	TGTGCCATCAGTGAGTCCGAGGAAGGGGGTCAGCCCCAGCATTTT
TRBV27	TRBJ1-1	once	TRBD1	CASSLGQGRLPNTEAFF	TGTGCCAGCAGCCTCGGACAGGGACGCTTACCGAACACTGAAGCTTTCTTT
TRBV4-3	TRBJ2-1	NA	NA	CASSQGPQNNEQFF	TGCGCCAGCAGCCAAGGACCACAGAACAATGAGCAGTTCTTC
TRBV5-1	TRBJ2-7	NA	NA	CASSLGQAQVGQYF	TGCGCCAGCAGCTTGGGACAGGCCCAGGTTGGGCAGTACTTC
TRBV2	TRBJ1-2	NA	NA	CASSDRGNYGYTF	TGTGCCAGCAGTGATCGGGGTAACTATGGCTACACCTTC
TRBV5-1	TRBJ2-7	NA	TRBD1	CASSSWGQGSYEQYF	TGCGCCAGCAGCTCGTGGGGACAGGGCTCCTACGAGCAGTACTTC
TRBV10-3	TRBJ2-5	NA	TRBD1	CAISEAGQGAVRETQYF	TGTGCCATCAGTGAGGCGGGACAGGGGGCGGTGAGGGAGACCCAGTACTTC
TRBV5-1	TRBJ2-5	NA	TRBD2	CASSLEAGGPRETQYF	TGCGCCAGCAGCTTGGAAGCGGGGGGGCCCCGGGAGACCCAGTACTTC
TRBV4-1	TRBJ1-6	NA	TRBD1	CASSQGDRGSPLHF	TGCGCCAGCAGCCAAGGGGACAGGGGCTCACCCCTCCACTTT
TRBV6-5	TRBJ2-1	once	TRBD1	CASSPQTGHDEQFF	TGTGCCAGCAGCCCCCAGACAGGGCACGATGAGCAGTTCTTC